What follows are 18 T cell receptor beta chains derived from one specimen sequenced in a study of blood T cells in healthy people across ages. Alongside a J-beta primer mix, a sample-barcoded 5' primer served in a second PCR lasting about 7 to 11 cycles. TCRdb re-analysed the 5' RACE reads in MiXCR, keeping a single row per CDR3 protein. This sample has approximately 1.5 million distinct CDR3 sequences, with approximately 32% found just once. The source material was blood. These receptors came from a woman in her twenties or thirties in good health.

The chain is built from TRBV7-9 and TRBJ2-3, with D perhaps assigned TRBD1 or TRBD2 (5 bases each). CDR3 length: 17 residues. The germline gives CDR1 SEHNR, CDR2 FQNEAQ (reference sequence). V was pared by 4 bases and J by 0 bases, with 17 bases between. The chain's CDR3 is CASSWDGARRSTDTQYF. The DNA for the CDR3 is TGTGCCAGCAGCTGGGACGGGGCCAGGAGGAGCACAGATACGCAGTATTTT.

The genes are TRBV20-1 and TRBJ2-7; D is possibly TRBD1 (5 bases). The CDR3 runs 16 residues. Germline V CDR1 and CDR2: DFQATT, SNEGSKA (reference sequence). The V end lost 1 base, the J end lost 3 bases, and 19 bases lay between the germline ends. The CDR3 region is CSARAPARGGNYEQYF. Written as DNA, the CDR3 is TGCAGTGCTAGAGCCCCTGCTAGGGGCGGAAACTACGAGCAGTACTTC.

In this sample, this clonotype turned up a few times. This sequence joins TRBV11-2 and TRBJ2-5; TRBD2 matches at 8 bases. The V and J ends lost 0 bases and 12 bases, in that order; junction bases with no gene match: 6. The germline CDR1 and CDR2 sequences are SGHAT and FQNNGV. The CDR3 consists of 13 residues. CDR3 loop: CASSLESGGREYF. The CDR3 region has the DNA TGTGCCAGCAGCTTAGAGAGCGGGGGCCGGGAGTACTTC.

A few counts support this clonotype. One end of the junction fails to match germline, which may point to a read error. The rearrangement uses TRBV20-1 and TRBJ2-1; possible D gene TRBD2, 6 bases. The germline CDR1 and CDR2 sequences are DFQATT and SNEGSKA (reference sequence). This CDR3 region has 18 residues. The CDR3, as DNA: TGCAATGCTAGAGGGCCAGGGCCGGGGTGGGAGGCACGGAATGAGCAGTTCTTC. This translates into CNARGPGPGWEARNEQFF.

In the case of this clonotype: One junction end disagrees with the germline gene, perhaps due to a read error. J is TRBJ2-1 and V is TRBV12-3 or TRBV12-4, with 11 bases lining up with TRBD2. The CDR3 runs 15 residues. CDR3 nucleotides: TGTGCCGGCAGTCGACTAGCGGGAACCGCCCCTGAGCAGTTCTTC. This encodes CAGSRLAGTAPEQFF.

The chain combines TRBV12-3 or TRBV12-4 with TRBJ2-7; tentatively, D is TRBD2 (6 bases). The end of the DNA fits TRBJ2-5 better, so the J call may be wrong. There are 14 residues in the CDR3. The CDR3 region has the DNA TGTGCCAGCAGAACCGGGACCCCAGCGGGGACCCAGTACTTC. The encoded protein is CASRTGTPAGTQYF.

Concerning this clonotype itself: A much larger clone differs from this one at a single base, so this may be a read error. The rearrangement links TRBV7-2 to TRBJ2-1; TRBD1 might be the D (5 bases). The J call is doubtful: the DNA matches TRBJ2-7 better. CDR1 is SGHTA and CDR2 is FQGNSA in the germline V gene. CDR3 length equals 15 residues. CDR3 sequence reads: CASSLAGAPYNEQYF. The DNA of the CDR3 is TGTGCCAGCAGCTTAGCTGGGGCGCCCTACAATGAGCAGTACTTC.

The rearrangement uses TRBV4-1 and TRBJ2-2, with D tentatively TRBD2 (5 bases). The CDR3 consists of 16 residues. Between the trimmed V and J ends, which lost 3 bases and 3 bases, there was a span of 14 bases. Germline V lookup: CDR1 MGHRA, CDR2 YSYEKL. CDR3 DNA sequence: TGCGCCAGCAGCCAGGGTCAGAGGGCTTACACCGGGGAGCTGTTTTTT. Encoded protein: CASSQGQRAYTGELFF.

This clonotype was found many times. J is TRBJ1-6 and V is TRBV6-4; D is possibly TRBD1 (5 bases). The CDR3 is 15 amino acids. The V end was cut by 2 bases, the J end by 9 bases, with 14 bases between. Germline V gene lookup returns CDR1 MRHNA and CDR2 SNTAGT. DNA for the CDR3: TGTGCCAGCAGTGACGCGTCTGACAGTAGTTCACCCCTCCACTTT. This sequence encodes CASSDASDSSSPLHF.

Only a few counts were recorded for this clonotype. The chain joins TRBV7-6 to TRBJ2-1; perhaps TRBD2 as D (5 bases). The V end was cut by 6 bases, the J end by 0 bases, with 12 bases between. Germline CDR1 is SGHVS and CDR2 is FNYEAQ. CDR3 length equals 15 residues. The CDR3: CASSRPGSSYNEQFF. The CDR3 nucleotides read TGTGCCAGCAGTCGGCCGGGGAGCTCCTACAATGAGCAGTTCTTC.

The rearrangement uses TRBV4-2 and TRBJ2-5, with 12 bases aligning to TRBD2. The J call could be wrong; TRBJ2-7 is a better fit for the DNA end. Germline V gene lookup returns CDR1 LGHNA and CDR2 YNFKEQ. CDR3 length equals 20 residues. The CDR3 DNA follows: TGTGCCAGCAGCCAAGTGGCCAATCGTCTAGCGGGAGGGGGATATCGCGAGCAGTACTTC. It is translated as CASSQVANRLAGGGYREQYF.

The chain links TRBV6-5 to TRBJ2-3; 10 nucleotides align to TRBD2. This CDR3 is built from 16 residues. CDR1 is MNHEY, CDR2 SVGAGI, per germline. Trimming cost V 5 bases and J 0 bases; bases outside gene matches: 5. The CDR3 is CASSTLAGPSTDTQYF. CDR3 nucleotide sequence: TGTGCCAGCAGTACACTAGCGGGACCTAGCACAGATACGCAGTATTTT.

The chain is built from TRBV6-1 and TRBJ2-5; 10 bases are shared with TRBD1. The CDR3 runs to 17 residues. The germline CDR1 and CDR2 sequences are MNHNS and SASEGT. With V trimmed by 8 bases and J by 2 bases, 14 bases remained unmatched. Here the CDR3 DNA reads TGTGCCAGCGAACCTAATCCGGACAGGGGGTATCAAGAGACCCAGTACTTC. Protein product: CASEPNPDRGYQETQYF.

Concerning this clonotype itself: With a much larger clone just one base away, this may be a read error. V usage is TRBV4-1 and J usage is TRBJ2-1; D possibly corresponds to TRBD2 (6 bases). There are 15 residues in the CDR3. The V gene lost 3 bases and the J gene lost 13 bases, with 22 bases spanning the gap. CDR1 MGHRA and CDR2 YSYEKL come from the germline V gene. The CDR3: CASSHEETRNGGQFF. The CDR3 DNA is TGCGCCAGCAGCCACGAAGAGACCCGAAACGGGGGACAGTTCTTC.

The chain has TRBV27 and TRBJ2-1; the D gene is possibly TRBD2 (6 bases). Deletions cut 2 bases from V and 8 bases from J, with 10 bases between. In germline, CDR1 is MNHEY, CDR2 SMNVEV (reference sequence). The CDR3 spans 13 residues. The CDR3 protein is CASSLGGNHEQFF. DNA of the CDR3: TGTGCCAGCAGTTTAGGGGGGAACCATGAGCAGTTCTTC.

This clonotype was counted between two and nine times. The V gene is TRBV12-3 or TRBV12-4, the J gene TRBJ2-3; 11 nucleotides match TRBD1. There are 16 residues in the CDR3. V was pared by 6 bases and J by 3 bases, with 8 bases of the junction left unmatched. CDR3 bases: TGTGCCAGCAGCCGCGGACAGGGGGCTTGGACAGATACGCAGTATTTT. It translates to CASSRGQGAWTDTQYF.

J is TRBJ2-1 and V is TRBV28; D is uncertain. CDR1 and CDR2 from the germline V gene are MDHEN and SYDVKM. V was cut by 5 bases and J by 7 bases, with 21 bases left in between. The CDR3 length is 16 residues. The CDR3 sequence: CASSPRRQTGHNEQFF. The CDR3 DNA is TGTGCCAGCAGTCCCCGGCGGCAAACCGGCCATAATGAGCAGTTCTTC.

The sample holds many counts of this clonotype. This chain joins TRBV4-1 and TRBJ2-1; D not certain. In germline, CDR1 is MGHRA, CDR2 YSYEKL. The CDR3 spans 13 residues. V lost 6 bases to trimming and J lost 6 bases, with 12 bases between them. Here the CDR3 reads CASSLGPPNEQFF. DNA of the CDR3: TGCGCCAGCAGTCTCGGCCCCCCCAATGAGCAGTTCTTC.